Presented here are 25 T cell receptor beta chains from one specimen sequenced in a study of T cell repertoires in cytomegalovirus infection (dated by TCRdb to between 2018 and 2020). Data came from an Illumina HiSeq 1500. The public reads were run again by TCRdb, first through fastp at Q25 and then through MiXCR, and only productive beta chains were kept. Each CDR3 protein gets just one entry, which takes the most common genes and DNA from the rows behind it. The sample contains 350,000 to 500,000 distinct CDR3 sequences, 30% to 40% of them found a single time. The ten largest account for around 15% of the sample. The sample consisted of PBMCs. All receptors come from a human donor in good health (CMV status not recorded). Some clones in this sample may be carry-over from other donors' samples.

This clonotype was seen only once. A much larger clone differs by one base, so this may be a read error. The chain couples TRBV7-2 to TRBJ1-1; TRBD1 might be the D (5 bases). V lost 3 bases and J 6 bases, leaving 17 bases between the germline ends. Germline loops: CDR1 SGHTA, CDR2 FQGNSA. The CDR3 consists of 15 residues. This chain's CDR3 is CASSFLSGRAPEAFF. CDR3 in DNA: TGTGCCAGCAGCTTCCTATCGGGGCGCGCCCCTGAAGCTTTCTTT. Full variable domain (remainder filled in from reference TRBV7-2 and TRBJ1-1): GAGVSQSPSNKVTEKGKDVELRCDPISGHTALYWYRQSLGQGLEFLIYFQGNSAPDKSGLPSDRFSAERTGGSVSTLTIQRTQQEDSAVYLCASSFLSGRAPEAFFGQGTRLTVV.

In this sample, this clonotype turned up a few times. J is TRBJ1-4 and V is TRBV6-1; D may be TRBD1 (5 bases). Between the trimmed V and J ends, which lost 6 bases and 7 bases, there was a span of 18 bases. The CDR3 has 15 residues. CDR1 and CDR2 from the germline V gene are MNHNS and SASEGT. This CDR3 reads CASSTQRGRGEKLFF. DNA for the CDR3: TGTGCCAGCAGCACCCAAAGGGGCCGGGGTGAAAAACTGTTTTTT.

Comment on this clonotype: A much larger clone differs by one base, so this may be a read error. J is TRBJ2-7 and V is TRBV7-9; TRBD1 aligns across 12 bases. This CDR3 contains 15 residues. Germline V gives CDR1 SEHNR, CDR2 FQNEAQ (reference sequence). Germline trimming cut 5 bases from V and 4 bases from J; bases unmatched to any gene: 6. In DNA, the CDR3 is TGTGCCAGCAGCCAAGGGACAGGGGGCAAGTACGAGCAGTACTTC. This gives the protein CASSQGTGGKYEQYF.

Only a few counts were recorded for this clonotype. V and J are TRBV6-1 and TRBJ2-7; unclear D gene. Trimming left V 6 bases short and J 2 bases short, with 11 bases between. Germline V gene sequence: CDR1 MNHNS, CDR2 SASEGT. The CDR3 has 13 amino acids. The chain's CDR3 is CASSGPNPYEQYF. In DNA form, the CDR3 reads TGTGCCAGCAGCGGGCCGAACCCCTACGAGCAGTACTTC.

This clonotype has only a few counts. V is TRBV6-6 and J is TRBJ2-5, with 7 bases aligning to TRBD2. Germline CDR1 reads MNHNY; CDR2 reads SVGAGI (reference sequence). Losses at the gene ends were 7 bases for V and 2 bases for J; bases not matched to a gene: 13. This CDR3 comprises 16 residues. Written as DNA, the CDR3 is TGTGCCAGCAAGATTACTAGCGCCGCACTACAAGAGACCCAGTACTTC. Its protein is CASKITSAALQETQYF.

This rearrangement joins TRBV6-5 to TRBJ2-7; 8 bases align to TRBD2. The CDR3 has 17 amino acids. With V trimmed by 0 bases and J by 3 bases, 10 bases remained unmatched. In germline, CDR1 is MNHEY, CDR2 SVGAGI. CDR3 coding DNA: TGTGCCAGCAGTTACTCGATGGGGCGGGGGGCACTCTACGAGCAGTACTTC. It encodes CASSYSMGRGALYEQYF.

The chain links TRBV20-1 to TRBJ1-1; D perhaps matches TRBD1 (5 bases). Germline loops: CDR1 DFQATT, CDR2 SNEGSKA (reference sequence). V shed 4 bases and J shed 2 bases, with 14 bases lying between them. The CDR3 spans 14 residues. The CDR3, as DNA: TGCAGTGCTACCCCCGGGGGTCTCAACACTGAAGCTTTCTTT. Its translation: CSATPGGLNTEAFF.

Of note for this clonotype: Possible read error: a much larger clone is one base away. This rearrangement joins TRBV4-1 to TRBJ1-1; 9 bases fit TRBD1. V was pared by 5 bases and J by 1 base, with 5 bases of the junction left unmatched. This CDR3 has 15 residues. The V gene's germline CDR1 is MGHRA and CDR2 YSYEKL. CDR3 nucleotides: TGCGCCAGCAGCACGTGGGGACAGGGGAACACTGAAGCTTTCTTT. Translation: CASSTWGQGNTEAFF.

This clonotype has at least ten counts. V usage is TRBV7-2 and J usage is TRBJ1-6; D might be TRBD1 (5 bases). The CDR3 is 15 amino acids. V was trimmed by 4 bases and J by 11 bases, leaving 18 bases between them. Germline values: CDR1 SGHTA, CDR2 FQGNSA. CDR3: CASSSRDSHRTPLHF. CDR3 DNA sequence: TGTGCCAGCAGCTCCCGGGACTCCCACCGGACACCCCTCCACTTT.

This clonotype was counted only a few times. V is TRBV29-1 and J is TRBJ1-2, with 7 bases matching TRBD1. From germline, CDR1 is SQVTM and CDR2 ANQGSEA. The V gene end was trimmed by 7 bases and the J gene end by 8 bases; junction bases not matched to a gene: 4. The CDR3 contains 10 residues. This chain's CDR3 is CSGGTEGYTF. DNA of the CDR3: TGCAGCGGAGGGACAGAGGGCTACACCTTC.

This clonotype has more than one count but fewer than ten. The chain couples TRBV6-1 to TRBJ2-3; the match to TRBD2 covers 8 bases. Per the germline V gene, CDR1 is MNHNS and CDR2 is SASEGT. This CDR3 is 16 amino acids long. Trimming at V came to 6 bases and at J to 3 bases, leaving 11 bases not matched to a gene. The CDR3 DNA reads TGTGCCAGCAGCTACCTGCGAAGCGGGGGTACAGATACGCAGTATTTT. Translated, it gives CASSYLRSGGTDTQYF.

This clonotype was seen only once. A much more abundant neighbour one base away suggests this may be a read error. This chain uses TRBV7-8 with TRBJ1-5; no clear D. Germline V CDR1 and CDR2: SGHVS, FQNEAQ. CDR3 size: 15 residues. CDR3 nucleotide sequence: TGTGCCAGCATCTTAGGAGGGAGGGGCAATCAGCCCCAGCATTTT. It specifies CASILGGRGNQPQHF.

The chain is built from TRBV29-1 and TRBJ1-2; D unresolved. V gave up 5 bases and J gave up 0 bases, with 13 bases separating them. Germline V gene data show CDR1 as SQVTM and CDR2 as ANQGSEA. This CDR3 contains 14 residues. CDR3: CSVIVQEANYGYTF. CDR3 nucleotides: TGCAGCGTTATCGTCCAGGAAGCTAACTATGGCTACACCTTC.

In this sample, this clonotype turned up a few times. This sequence joins TRBV11-2 and TRBJ1-1; a weak D match, TRBD1 (5 bases). Germline V lookup: CDR1 SGHAT, CDR2 FQNNGV. This CDR3 contains 11 residues. V gave up 0 bases and J gave up 11 bases, with 7 bases separating them. The DNA for the CDR3 is TGTGCCAGCAGCTTAGATGGGGGGGCTTTCTTT. Protein product: CASSLDGGAFF.

To note about this clonotype: It is likely a read error, because the conserved phenylalanine at the end of the CDR3 is missing. The chain employs TRBV11-1 and TRBJ2-1, with 7 nucleotides matching TRBD1. V was clipped by 5 bases and J by 0 bases; unmatched bases: 4. Germline CDR1 SGHAT, CDR2 FQDESV (reference sequence). The CDR3 is made up of 15 amino acids. The CDR3 sequence: CASSRDRSSYNEQFL. CDR3 nucleotides: TGTGCCAGCAGCCGGGACAGAAGCTCCTACAATGAGCAGTTCTTA.

A few counts support this clonotype. The chain couples TRBV19 to TRBJ2-7; 7 bases map to TRBD1. The CDR3 covers 14 residues. Germline lookup yields CDR1 LNHDA and CDR2 SQIVND (reference sequence). Trimming removed 3 bases from V and 4 bases from J; junction bases left unmatched: 6. The CDR3 DNA is TGTGCCAGTAGTATTGTGGGACAGTTATACGAGCAGTACTTC. Residues: CASSIVGQLYEQYF.

The chain joins TRBV20-1 to TRBJ2-5; D ambiguous. The CDR3 totals 17 residues. CDR1 is DFQATT and CDR2 is SNEGSKA in the germline V gene (reference sequence). V was cut by 1 base and J by 0 bases, with 18 bases left in between. The CDR3 protein is CSARAMGFGGDQETQYF. The CDR3 DNA reads as TGCAGTGCTAGAGCAATGGGATTCGGCGGTGACCAAGAGACCCAGTACTTC.

This clonotype was detected many times. The rearrangement joins TRBV12-3 or TRBV12-4 to TRBJ1-1; no reliable D call. V was clipped by 4 bases and J by 1 base, with 13 bases between them. This CDR3 comprises 15 residues. The CDR3 sequence: CASSSGPPENTEAFF. CDR3 sequence (DNA): TGTGCCAGCAGTTCCGGACCTCCGGAGAACACTGAAGCTTTCTTT.

A single count supports this clonotype. A junction end diverges from the germline sequence, so it may reflect a read error. V usage is TRBV28 and J usage is TRBJ2-5, with 7 bases identical to TRBD2. CDR3 length: 14 amino acids. Germline V gene data show CDR1 as MDHEN and CDR2 as SYDVKM. CDR3 coding DNA: TGTGCAAGCAGTTTAAGCGGGGTAGGGGAGACCAAGTACTTC. This codes for CASSLSGVGETKYF.

On this clonotype itself: This may arise from a read error, as a much more abundant clone is one base away. This chain joins TRBV7-8 and TRBJ1-1, with D tentatively TRBD1 (6 bases). Looked up from germline, CDR1 is SGHVS and CDR2 is FQNEAQ. The CDR3 is 15 amino acids. Trimming removed 5 bases at V and 1 base at J, with 14 bases between. The CDR3 protein is CASSPWTVGNTEAFF. CDR3 coding DNA: TGTGCCAGCAGCCCCTGGACAGTGGGGAACACTGAAGCTTTCTTT.

This clonotype has a handful of counts. The genes are TRBV2 and TRBJ1-5; D ambiguous. Trimming stripped 3 bases from V and 11 bases from J, with 5 bases between. This CDR3 is 10 amino acids long. Per the germline V gene, CDR1 is SNHLY and CDR2 is FYNNEI. This CDR3 reads CASSDGAQHF. The CDR3 DNA follows: TGTGCCAGCAGTGACGGGGCCCAGCATTTT.

The rearrangement uses TRBV19 and TRBJ2-2; D may be TRBD2 (5 bases). Germline V lookup: CDR1 LNHDA, CDR2 SQIVND (reference sequence). The length of the CDR3 is 17 residues. V was pared by 4 bases and J by 3 bases, with 18 bases between. The CDR3 coding sequence is TGTGCCAGTAGTAGAGGGCATCGGATATTGGACACCGGGGAGCTGTTTTTT. Translated: CASSRGHRILDTGELFF.

J is TRBJ1-1 and V is TRBV19; 8 nucleotides line up with TRBD1. J lost 1 base, V lost 2 bases, and 6 bases had no gene match. CDR1 is LNHDA and CDR2 is SQIVND in the germline V gene (reference sequence). The CDR3 has 16 residues. The CDR3 region is CASSITQGARNTEAFF. In nucleotides, the CDR3 is TGTGCCAGTAGTATAACCCAGGGGGCGCGGAACACTGAAGCTTTCTTT. The variable domain in full, with the rest retrieved from reference TRBV19 and TRBJ1-1, is DGGITQSPKYLFRKEGQNVTLSCEQNLNHDAMYWYRQDPGQGLRLIYYSQIVNDFQKGDIAEGYSVSREKKESFPLTVTSAQKNPTAFYLCASSITQGARNTEAFFGQGTRLTVV.

The table lists this clonotype with a count of one. A clone one base away is much larger, so this may be a read error. The chain has TRBV7-2 and TRBJ2-2; TRBD1 or TRBD2 may be the D gene (6 bases each). CDR1 SGHTA and CDR2 FQGNSA come from the germline V gene. This CDR3 contains 13 residues. The CDR3 DNA reads TGTGCCAGCAGCCGCGTGGGGGGCGGGGAGCTGTGTTTT. Its protein is CASSRVGGGELCF.

The table lists this clonotype with a few counts. The V gene is TRBV18, the J gene TRBJ1-3; D is possibly TRBD1 (5 bases). Germline V gene lookup returns CDR1 KGHSH and CDR2 LQKENI. CDR3 length: 14 residues. V shed 3 bases and J shed 4 bases, with 10 bases lying between them. The CDR3 DNA reads as TGTGCCAGCTCACCCGGGACGGAGGGAAACACCATATATTTT. Encoded protein: CASSPGTEGNTIYF.